Each of the 5 T cell receptor beta chains below was sequenced from the same sample in a study of regulatory T cells in long-lasting Graves disease. Time point meaning: persistent/refractory GD, antithyroid drugs over 5 years with positive TRAb. The authors made the TCR library using RNA they extracted from PBMCs. CDR3 regions were amplified by Arm-PCR using iRepertoire HTBI primers to build TCR beta libraries. Each CDR3 protein gets one entry after TCRdb re-called the multiplex PCR reads with MiXCR. Of about 310,000 distinct CDR3 sequences listed, 20% to 25% are singletons. Material: peripheral blood mononuclear cells (PBMCs), obtained when the disease was refractory, from a patient treated with antithyroid drugs. These receptors were obtained from a female donor with Graves disease.

The chain carries TRBV9 and TRBJ2-7, with a weak D call TRBD1 (6 bases). The germline V gene encodes CDR1 SGDLS and CDR2 YYNGEE. This CDR3 is built from 14 residues. Trimming stripped 3 bases from V and 2 bases from J, with 12 bases between. CDR3 coding DNA: TGTGCCAGCAGCGCCGGGACATCAGCCTACGAGCAGTACTTC. Amino acids: CASSAGTSAYEQYF.

This clonotype came up many times. The gene calls are TRBV7-6 and TRBJ2-5; 11 nucleotides agree with TRBD2. Trimming at V came to 4 bases and at J to 5 bases, leaving 9 bases not matched to a gene. In germline, CDR1 is SGHVS, CDR2 FNYEAQ. CDR3 length: 16 residues. The CDR3 protein is CASSSSPSGRWETQYF. The CDR3 nucleotides read TGTGCCAGCAGCTCCTCGCCTAGCGGGAGGTGGGAGACCCAGTACTTC. The full variable domain, with the rest looked up from reference TRBV7-6 and TRBJ2-5, is GAGVSQSPRYKVTKRGQDVALRCDPISGHVSLYWYRQALGQGPEFLTYFNYEAQQDKSGLPNDRFSAERPEGSISTLTIQRTEQRDSAMYRCASSSSPSGRWETQYFGPGTRLLVL.

This chain links TRBV28 with TRBJ1-5, with 9 bases lining up with TRBD1. In germline, CDR1 is MDHEN, CDR2 SYDVKM. Trimming took 5 bases from V and 6 from J; bases not matched to a gene: 8. The CDR3 is 15 amino acids. The CDR3 DNA is TGTGCCAGCAGTCGACAGGGGGGTTCGAGTCAGCCCCAGCATTTT. This gives the protein CASSRQGGSSQPQHF.

This clonotype has ten or more counts. This chain connects TRBV28 to TRBJ2-6, with D possibly being TRBD2 (5 bases). Per the germline V gene, CDR1 is MDHEN and CDR2 is SYDVKM. Trimming stripped 10 bases from V and 1 base from J, with 23 bases between. The CDR3 runs to 18 residues. The CDR3, as DNA: TGTGCCACCTCCCTTCCTTCGGGGATCCCTTCTGGGGCCAACGTCCTGACTTTC. Amino acids: CATSLPSGIPSGANVLTF.

The chain couples TRBV6-1 to TRBJ2-6; TRBD2 matches at 11 bases. CDR3 length: 18 amino acids. Trimming took 6 bases from V and 2 from J; bases not matched to a gene: 9. Germline CDR1 and CDR2: MNHNS and SASEGT. The CDR3 sequence is CASSPLLAGVPGANVLTF. The CDR3 DNA follows: TGTGCCAGCAGCCCGCTACTAGCGGGAGTGCCTGGGGCCAACGTCCTGACTTTC.